These T cell receptor beta chains were read from a single sample in a study of T cell changes during pregnancy in multiple sclerosis. The table came from immunoSEQ multiplex PCR; TCRdb's copy has only in-frame clones and leaves some out. The sample gives more than 80,000 clones, 92% of which show up once; 1.5% to 1.9% is in the top ten. The input for sequencing was peripheral blood, taken in the first trimester of pregnancy. The receptor source for this set is a female donor with multiple sclerosis, enrolled in a pregnancy study. The CDR3 runs from the conserved cysteine through the conserved F or W. The D gene is left open where the match is weak. Only part of the rows carry a size: once, few, many, or a class if the clone is expanded.

13	TRBJ2-5	TRBV5-4	-	-	TGTGCCAGCAGCTTGACTTGGCAAGAGACCCAGTACTTC	CASSLTWQETQYF
16	TRBJ2-1	TRBV7-6	TRBD1	-	TGTGCCAGCAGCTTAAGGGGACAGGCCCCATACAATGAGCAGTTCTTC	CASSLRGQAPYNEQFF
20	TRBJ2-3	TRBV19	TRBD1	-	TGTGCCAGTAGGACTACCAAAGGGACAGGGGTCATAGAGGACACAGATACGCAGTATTTT	CASRTTKGTGVIEDTDTQYF
14	TRBJ2-7	TRBV28	-	-	TGTGCCAGCAGTTTGATGTTTGCCAGCTACGAGCAGTACTTC	CASSLMFASYEQYF
11	TRBJ2-1	TRBV2	-	-	TGTGCCAGCAGCCCACAGACGGAGCAGTTCTTC	CASSPQTEQFF
11	TRBJ2-3	TRBV28	-	-	TGTGCCAGCCTTCGGGGAGGTACGCAGTATTTT	CASLRGGTQYF
11	TRBJ2-7	TRBV2	-	-	TGTGCCAGCAGGGCAGACTACGAGCAGTACTTC	CASRADYEQYF
13	TRBJ1-2	TRBV7-9	-	-	TGTGCCAGCAGCTTAGCGGAGGCCGAGGGCTACACCTTC	CASSLAEAEGYTF
16	TRBJ1-1	TRBV7-8	-	-	TGTGCCAGCAGCCCCTACCCAGGGGCATCGGTCACTGAAGCTTTCTTT	CASSPYPGASVTEAFF
13	TRBJ2-3	TRBV7-3	TRBD1	-	TGTGCCAGCAGCCAGACAGGGACGGATACGCAGTATTTT	CASSQTGTDTQYF
15	TRBJ2-3	TRBV2	TRBD1	-	TGTGCCAGCAGCGTAGGGGACAGATCGGGAGATACGCAGTATTTT	CASSVGDRSGDTQYF
15	TRBJ2-5	TRBV4-1	-	-	TGCGCCAGCAGCCAACAGAGGGCTGGTGGGGAGACCCAGTACTTC	CASSQQRAGGETQYF
13	TRBJ2-7	TRBV12-5	TRBD2	few	TGTGCTAGTGGGACTAGCGGGAGTCGGGAGCAGTACTTC	CASGTSGSREQYF
14	TRBJ1-2	TRBV18	-	-	TGTGCCAGCTCACCGTACGGAGAAGAGGATGGCTACACCTTC	CASSPYGEEDGYTF
18	TRBJ2-1	TRBV5-1	TRBD2	-	TGCGCCAGCAGCCCGGGACTAGTTGGGCCCGGCTCCTACAATGAGCAGTTCTTC	CASSPGLVGPGSYNEQFF
15	TRBJ2-7	TRBV5-1	TRBD1	-	TGCGCCAGCAGCAACGGGACAGGGGGACTTTACGAGCAGTACTTC	CASSNGTGGLYEQYF
12	TRBJ1-2	TRBV6-1	-	-	TGTGCCAGCAGCCCGACGGGCTATGGCTACACCTTC	CASSPTGYGYTF
13	TRBJ1-2	TRBV19	-	-	TGTGCCAGTAGTTCGGTCCCTTTCTATGGCTACACCTTC	CASSSVPFYGYTF